This entry lists 11 T cell receptor beta chains sequenced from one sample in a study of monozygotic twins with inflammatory bowel disease. TCRdb re-called the 5' RACE reads and shows each CDR3 protein once, DNA omitted. The specimen's table records fewer than 550,000 distinct CDR3 sequences. Sequencing was performed on blood. All receptors come from a human donor with ulcerative colitis or Crohn's disease, or a healthy co-twin of an affected twin (not recorded which).

This chain uses TRBV5-1 with TRBJ2-3; checking the TCRdb D call of TRBD1 is not possible without DNA. From germline, CDR1 is SGHRS and CDR2 YFSETQ. The CDR3 sequence is 15 residues long. The chain's CDR3 is CASTQGRGSTDTQYF.

The V and J genes are TRBV7-2 and TRBJ1-2. From germline, CDR1 is SGHTA and CDR2 FQGNSA. This CDR3 spans 13 amino acids. Here the CDR3 reads CASSPRREGGYTF.

The chain combines TRBV20-1 with TRBJ2-7; TCRdb's D gene call, TRBD2, goes unchecked for lack of DNA. CDR1 is DFQATT and CDR2 is SNEGSKA in the germline V gene (reference sequence). There are 13 residues in the CDR3. This chain's CDR3 is CSALQIGGREQYF.

The chain joins TRBV5-6 to TRBJ2-5; the TCRdb call, TRBD2, lacks DNA for checking. The CDR3 contains 16 residues. Germline CDR1 reads SGHDT; CDR2 reads YYEEEE. The CDR3 reads CASSLRLAGAQETQYF.

The rearrangement links TRBV18 to TRBJ1-1. The CDR3 sequence is 13 residues long. Germline CDR1 is KGHSH and CDR2 is LQKENI. This CDR3 is CASSLEFNTEAFF.

The chain recombines TRBV6-1 with TRBJ1-5; checking the TCRdb D call of TRBD1 is not possible without DNA. Germline V gene lookup returns CDR1 MNHNS and CDR2 SASEGT. The length of the CDR3 is 15 residues. CDR3 sequence reads: CASSRNQGDNQPQHF.

The chain uses TRBV7-3 and TRBJ2-2. Per the germline V gene, CDR1 is SGHTA and CDR2 is FQGTGA. The CDR3 covers 16 residues. The CDR3 is CASSLIPPFNTGELFF.

This sequence joins TRBV7-2 and TRBJ2-1; checking the TCRdb D call of TRBD2 is not possible without DNA. The CDR3 runs 16 residues. Germline assignment: CDR1 SGHTA and CDR2 FQGNSA. CDR3 residues: CASSAGEGGAGNEQFF. Complete variable domain (other parts from reference TRBV7-2 and TRBJ2-1): GAGVSQSPSNKVTEKGKDVELRCDPISGHTALYWYRQSLGQGLEFLIYFQGNSAPDKSGLPSDRFSAERTGGSVSTLTIQRTQQEDSAVYLCASSAGEGGAGNEQFFGPGTRLTVL.

The V and J genes are TRBV28 and TRBJ2-2; the TCRdb call, TRBD1, lacks DNA for checking. This CDR3 comprises 14 residues. CDR1 is MDHEN and CDR2 is SYDVKM in the germline V gene. The chain's CDR3 is CASRRGTFTGELFF.

J is TRBJ2-1 and V is TRBV20-1. This CDR3 has 11 amino acids. Germline V gives CDR1 DFQATT, CDR2 SNEGSKA (reference sequence). CDR3 sequence reads: CSARRANEQFF.

This chain links TRBV11-2 with TRBJ2-1. Germline CDR1 SGHAT, CDR2 FQNNGV. The CDR3 covers 14 residues. This CDR3 is CASSLEVSSDEQFF. Variable domain in full (rest from reference TRBV11-2 and TRBJ2-1): EAGVAQSPRYKIIEKRQSVAFWCNPISGHATLYWYQQILGQGPKLLIQFQNNGVVDDSQLPKDRFSAERLKGVDSTLKIQPAKLEDSAVYLCASSLEVSSDEQFFGPGTRLTVL.